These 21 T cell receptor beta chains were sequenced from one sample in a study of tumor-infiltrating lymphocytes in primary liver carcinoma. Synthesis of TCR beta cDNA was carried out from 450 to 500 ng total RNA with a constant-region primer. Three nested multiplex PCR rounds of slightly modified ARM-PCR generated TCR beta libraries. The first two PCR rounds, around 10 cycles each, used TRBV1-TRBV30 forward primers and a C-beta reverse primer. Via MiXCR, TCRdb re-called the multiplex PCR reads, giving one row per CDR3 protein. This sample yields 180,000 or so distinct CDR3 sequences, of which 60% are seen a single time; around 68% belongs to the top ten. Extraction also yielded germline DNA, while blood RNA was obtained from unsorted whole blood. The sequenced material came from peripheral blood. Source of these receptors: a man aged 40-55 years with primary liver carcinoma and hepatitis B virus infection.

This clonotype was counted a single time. CDR3 sequence (DNA): TGTGCCAGCACCCTTGATGAAAAACTGTTTTTT. Translated, it gives CASTLDEKLFF. The chain couples TRBV2 to TRBJ1-4; D not certain. Germline V lookup: CDR1 SNHLY, CDR2 FYNNEI. The V and J ends lost 7 bases and 6 bases respectively, with 6 bases between them. There are 11 residues in the CDR3.

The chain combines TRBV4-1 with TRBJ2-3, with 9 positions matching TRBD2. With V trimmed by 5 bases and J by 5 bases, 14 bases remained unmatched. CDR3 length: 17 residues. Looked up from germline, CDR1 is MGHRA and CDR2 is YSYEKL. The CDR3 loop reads CASSEKGLAGGRDTQYF. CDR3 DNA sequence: TGCGCCAGCAGCGAAAAGGGACTGGCGGGAGGGCGAGATACGCAGTATTTT.

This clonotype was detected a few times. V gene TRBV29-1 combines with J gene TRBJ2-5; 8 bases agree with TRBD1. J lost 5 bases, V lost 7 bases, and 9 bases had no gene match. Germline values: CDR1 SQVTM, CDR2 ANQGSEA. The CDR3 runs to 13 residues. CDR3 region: CSGGQGRRETQYF. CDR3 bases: TGCAGCGGCGGACAGGGCAGGCGGGAGACCCAGTACTTC.

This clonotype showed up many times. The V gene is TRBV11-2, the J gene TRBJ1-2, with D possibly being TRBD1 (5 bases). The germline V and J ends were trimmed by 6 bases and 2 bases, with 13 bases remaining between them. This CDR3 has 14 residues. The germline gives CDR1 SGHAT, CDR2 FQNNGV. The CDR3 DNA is TGTGCCAGCAGGCCCATAAGGGGAAACTATGGCTACACCTTC. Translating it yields CASRPIRGNYGYTF.

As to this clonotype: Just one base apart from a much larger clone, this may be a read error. The CDR3 sequence is CSAGSSKNILYF. The DNA of the CDR3 is TGCAGCGCCGGGAGCAGTAAAAACATTCTGTACTTC. This rearrangement joins TRBV29-1 to TRBJ2-4; possibly TRBD2 for D (6 bases). The CDR3 is made up of 12 amino acids. Germline CDR1 and CDR2: SQVTM and ANQGSEA.

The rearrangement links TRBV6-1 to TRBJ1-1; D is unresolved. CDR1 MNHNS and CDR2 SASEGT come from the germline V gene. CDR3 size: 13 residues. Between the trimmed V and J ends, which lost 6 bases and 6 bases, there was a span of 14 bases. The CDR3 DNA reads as TGTGCCAGCAGCTCTATGCCGATGGCTGAAGCTTTCTTT. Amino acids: CASSSMPMAEAFF.

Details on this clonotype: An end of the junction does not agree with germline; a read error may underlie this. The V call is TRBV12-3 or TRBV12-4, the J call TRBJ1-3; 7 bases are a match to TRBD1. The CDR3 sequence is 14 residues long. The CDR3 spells CASSRDSHGNAIYF. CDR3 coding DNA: TGTGCCAGCAGCCGGGACAGTCATGGAAACGCCATATATTTT.

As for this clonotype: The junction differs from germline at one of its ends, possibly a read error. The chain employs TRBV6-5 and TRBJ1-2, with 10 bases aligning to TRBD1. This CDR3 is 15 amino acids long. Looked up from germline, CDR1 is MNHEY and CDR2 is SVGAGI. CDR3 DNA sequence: TGTGCCATCAGTTATTCGCGACAGGGGGCGGGTGGCTACACCTTC. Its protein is CAISYSRQGAGGYTF.

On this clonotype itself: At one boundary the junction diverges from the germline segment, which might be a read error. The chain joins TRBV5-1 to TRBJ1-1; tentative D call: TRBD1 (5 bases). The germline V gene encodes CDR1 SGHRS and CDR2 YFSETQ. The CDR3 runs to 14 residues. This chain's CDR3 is CASTLGGNSTEAFF. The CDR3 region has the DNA TGCGCCAGCACCTTGGGGGGAAACTCGACTGAAGCTTTCTTC.

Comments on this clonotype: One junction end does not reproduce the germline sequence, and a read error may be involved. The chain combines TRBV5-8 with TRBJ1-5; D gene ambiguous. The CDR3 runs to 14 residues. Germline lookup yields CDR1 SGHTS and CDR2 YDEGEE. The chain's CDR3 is CASPLGVGNQSQHF. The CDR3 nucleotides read TGTGCCAGCCCCCTCGGGGTTGGCAATCAGTCCCAGCATTTT.

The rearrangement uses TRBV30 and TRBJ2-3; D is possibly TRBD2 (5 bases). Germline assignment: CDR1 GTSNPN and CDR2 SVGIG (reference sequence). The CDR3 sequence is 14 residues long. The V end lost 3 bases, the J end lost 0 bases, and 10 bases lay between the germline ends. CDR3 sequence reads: CAWSGVASTDTQYF. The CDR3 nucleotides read TGTGCCTGGAGCGGGGTAGCTAGCACAGATACGCAGTATTTT.

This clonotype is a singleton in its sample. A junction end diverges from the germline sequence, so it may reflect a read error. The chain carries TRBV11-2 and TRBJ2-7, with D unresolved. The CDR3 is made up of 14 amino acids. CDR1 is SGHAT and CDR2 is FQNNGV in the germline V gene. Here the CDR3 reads CASSSTDGAYEQCF. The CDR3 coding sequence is TGCGCCAGCAGCTCAACCGACGGTGCCTACGAGCAGTGCTTC.

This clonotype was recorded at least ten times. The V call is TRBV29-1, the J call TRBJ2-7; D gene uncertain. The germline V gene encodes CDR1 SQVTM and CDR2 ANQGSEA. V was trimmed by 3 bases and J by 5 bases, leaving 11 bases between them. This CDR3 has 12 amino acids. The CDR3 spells CSVEASVDEQYF. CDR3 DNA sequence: TGCAGCGTTGAGGCCTCGGTGGACGAGCAGTACTTC.

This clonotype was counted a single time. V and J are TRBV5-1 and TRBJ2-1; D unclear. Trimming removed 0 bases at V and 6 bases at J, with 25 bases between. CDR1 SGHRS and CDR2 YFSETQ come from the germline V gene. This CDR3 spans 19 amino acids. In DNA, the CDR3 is TGCGCCAGCAGCTTGGCCTGGGGAATCGAGCGCGAATTCCTCAATGAGCAGTTCTTC. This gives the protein CASSLAWGIEREFLNEQFF.

The CDR3: CASSQEVENQPQHF. CDR3 nucleotide sequence: TGCGCCAGCAGCCAAGAGGTGGAGAATCAGCCCCAGCATTTT. This chain connects TRBV4-1 to TRBJ1-5; D is ambiguous. Trimming took 0 bases from V and 4 from J, leaving 7 bases between them. Germline CDR1 and CDR2: MGHRA and YSYEKL. This CDR3 region has 14 residues.

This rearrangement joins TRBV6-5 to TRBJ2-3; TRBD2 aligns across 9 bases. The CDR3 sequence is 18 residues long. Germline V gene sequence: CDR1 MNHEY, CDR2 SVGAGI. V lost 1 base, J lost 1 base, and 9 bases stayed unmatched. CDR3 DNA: TGTGCCAGCAGTTACTACGGTCGAGCGGGAGGAGGCACAGATACGCAGTATTTT. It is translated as CASSYYGRAGGGTDTQYF.

CDR3 loop: CASSPGLAGGSGSTDTQYF. The CDR3 DNA reads TGTGCCAGCAGTCCCGGACTAGCGGGAGGAAGTGGGAGCACAGATACGCAGTATTTT. V gene TRBV6-5 combines with J gene TRBJ2-3; 14 nucleotides match TRBD2. After removal of 5 bases from V and 0 bases from J, the junction contained 10 bases not matched to a gene. CDR3 length: 19 residues. Germline V gene data show CDR1 as MNHEY and CDR2 as SVGAGI.

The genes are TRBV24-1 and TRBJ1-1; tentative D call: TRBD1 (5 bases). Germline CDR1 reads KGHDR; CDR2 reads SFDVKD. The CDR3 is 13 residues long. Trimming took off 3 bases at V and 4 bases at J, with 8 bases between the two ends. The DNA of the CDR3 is TGTGCCACCAGTGATGGGGCGGCCACTGAAGCTTTCTTT. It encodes CATSDGAATEAFF.

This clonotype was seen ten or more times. CDR3 sequence (DNA): TGTGCCAGCAGCCCTACAGGGGCCCCGGGGCTGTTTTTT. It is translated as CASSPTGAPGLFF. The rearrangement uses TRBV4-2 and TRBJ1-4, with 7 positions matching TRBD1. CDR1 is LGHNA and CDR2 is YNFKEQ in the germline V gene. The CDR3 consists of 13 residues. The J segment lost 14 bases and the V segment lost 4 bases, leaving 10 bases of the junction unmatched.

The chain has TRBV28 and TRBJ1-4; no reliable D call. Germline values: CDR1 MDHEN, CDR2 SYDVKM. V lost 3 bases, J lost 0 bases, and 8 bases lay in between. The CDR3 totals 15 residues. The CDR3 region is CASSFQYATNEKLFF. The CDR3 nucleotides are TGTGCCAGCAGTTTCCAATATGCAACTAATGAAAAACTGTTTTTT.

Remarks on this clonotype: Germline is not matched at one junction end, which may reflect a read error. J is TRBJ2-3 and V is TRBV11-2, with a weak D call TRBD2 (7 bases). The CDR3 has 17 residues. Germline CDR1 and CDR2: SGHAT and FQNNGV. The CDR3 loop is CASSRRTRGSSTDTQYF. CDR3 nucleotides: TGTGCCAGCAGCCGCCGGACTAGGGGGTCTAGCACGGATACGCAGTATTTT.